Sequencing of this TCR beta chain was carried out in a study of patients and donors after allogeneic stem cell transplantation. V lost 4 bases to trimming and J lost 3 bases; unmatched junction nucleotides: 9. This CDR3 spans 15 amino acids. Germline V lookup: CDR1 SQVTM, CDR2 ANQGSEA. TCRdb called the RT-PCR reads again in MiXCR, with one record for every CDR3 protein. The sample contains 150,000 to 200,000 distinct CDR3 sequences, 25% to 35% of which appear only once. This clonotype occurred a few times. Material for sequencing was blood, either unsorted or a sorted T cell fraction (not recorded which). This TCR derives from a human donor who was either an allogeneic HSCT recipient or a stem cell or donor lymphocyte infusion donor (not recorded which). It is not recorded whose cells these are; they may come from a transplant donor. The chain joins TRBV29-1 to TRBJ2-7, with 10 bases identical to TRBD2. CDR3: CSVGGPSSGSYEQYF. The DNA for the CDR3 is TGCAGCGTTGGGGGCCCCTCTAGCGGGAGCTACGAGCAGTACTTC.